One and the same sample provided the 18 T cell receptor beta chains below, sequenced in a study of tumor-infiltrating lymphocytes in primary liver carcinoma. Out of unsorted whole blood came the blood RNA, and germline DNA was extracted as well. TCR beta cDNA was reverse-transcribed from about 500 ng of total RNA. The reaction used a constant-region primer and ProtoScript II reverse transcriptase. Library construction for TCR beta comprised three nested multiplex PCR rounds performed with slightly modified ARM-PCR. TRBV1-TRBV30 forward primers paired with a C-beta reverse primer were used in the first two PCR rounds, which ran roughly 9 cycles each. Each CDR3 protein is one row after TCRdb ran MiXCR on the multiplex PCR reads. The table has 310,000 or so distinct CDR3 sequences, approximately 64% seen once; the top ten hold under 8%. Sequencing was performed on peripheral blood. Receptors originate from a man in his forties with primary liver carcinoma and hepatitis B virus infection.

V gene TRBV10-2 combines with J gene TRBJ2-7; tentatively, D is TRBD1 (6 bases). Germline V gene data show CDR1 as WSHSY and CDR2 as SAAADI. Between the trimmed V and J ends, which lost 1 base and 5 bases, there was a span of 12 bases. CDR3 length: 14 residues. The CDR3 nucleotides read TGCGCCAGCAGTGAGTTGAGGACAGTGGACGAGCAGTACTTC. This translates into CASSELRTVDEQYF.

This clonotype was seen ten or more times. The chain joins TRBV10-3 to TRBJ1-6, with 9 bases aligning to TRBD1. The CDR3 sequence is 13 residues long. The junction had 2 bases not matched to a gene; V was cut back by 6 bases and J by 8 bases. Looked up from germline, CDR1 is ENHRY and CDR2 is SYGVKD. Here the CDR3 DNA reads TGTGCCATCAGAAGACAGGGGGATTCACCCCTCCACTTT. Translated, it gives CAIRRQGDSPLHF.

J is TRBJ2-2 and V is TRBV5-1; weak D call: TRBD1 (5 bases). The CDR3 length is 14 residues. CDR1 and CDR2 from the germline V gene are SGHRS and YFSETQ. V gave up 6 bases and J gave up 3 bases, with 12 bases separating them. CDR3 in DNA: TGCGCCAGCACCTTAGGACAAGACACCGGGGAGCTGTTTTTT. This gives the protein CASTLGQDTGELFF.

With regard to this clonotype: This likely comes from a read error, as the CDR3 has no conserved phenylalanine or tryptophan at its end. The chain recombines TRBV29-1 with TRBJ2-7; 8 nucleotides agree with TRBD1. Germline V gene data show CDR1 as SQVTM and CDR2 as ANQGSEA. The V gene end was trimmed by 3 bases and the J gene end by 5 bases; junction bases not matched to a gene: 6. This CDR3 contains 13 residues. Here the CDR3 reads CSVDRTGSHEQYL. DNA of the CDR3: TGCAGCGTTGACAGGACAGGGTCTCACGAGCAGTACTTA.

Of note for this clonotype: A junction end diverges from the germline sequence, so it may reflect a read error. The rearrangement joins TRBV6-1 to TRBJ2-1; 7 bases map to TRBD2. The CDR3 spans 14 residues. From germline, CDR1 is MNHNS and CDR2 SASEGT. CDR3 DNA sequence: TGTGCCACTGGGGGGGGGACTAACTACAATGAGGAGTTCTTC. As protein: CATGGGTNYNEEFF.

This clonotype is a singleton in its sample. This may come from a read error, since a much larger clone is one base off. V is TRBV5-4 and J is TRBJ2-2; possibly TRBD2 for D (5 bases). The CDR3 runs to 12 residues. Germline V gene data show CDR1 as SGHNT and CDR2 as YYREEE (reference sequence). Written as DNA, the CDR3 is TGTGCCAACAGCTTCGGGGCCGGGGAGCTGTTTTTT. As protein: CANSFGAGELFF.

The chain links TRBV11-2 to TRBJ1-1; D remains ambiguous. The CDR3 covers 13 residues. In germline, CDR1 is SGHAT, CDR2 FQNNGV. Trimming stripped 6 bases from V and 13 bases from J, with 21 bases between. The CDR3 DNA is TGTGCCAGCAGTCCCGGACTGCCACCTCAAGGTTTCTTT. Protein sequence: CASSPGLPPQGFF.

This clonotype has more than one count but fewer than ten. One junction end does not reproduce the germline sequence, and a read error may be involved. The rearrangement uses TRBV4-1 and TRBJ1-6; D not certain. Germline V gives CDR1 MGHRA, CDR2 YSYEKL. The length of the CDR3 is 14 residues. CDR3 in DNA: TGCACCAGCAGCCAAGAGTGGTCAAATTCACCCCTCCACTTT. It specifies CTSSQEWSNSPLHF.

The V and J genes are TRBV9 and TRBJ2-5; D is uncertain. CDR3 length equals 13 residues. From germline, CDR1 is SGDLS and CDR2 YYNGEE. V lost 4 bases, J lost 5 bases, and 12 bases lay in between. In DNA form, the CDR3 reads TGTGCCAGCAGCCAAAGCAGCACGGAGACCCAGTACTTC. Amino acids: CASSQSSTETQYF.

To note about this clonotype: Here the CDR3 omits its conserved ending phenylalanine or tryptophan, so a read error is the likely source. The DNA is omitted, as the CDR3 cannot be located on it reliably, and the CDR3 follows TCRdb's listing. The chain couples TRBV11-2 to TRBJ2-2. In germline, CDR1 is SGHAT, CDR2 FQNNGV. The length of the CDR3 is 12 amino acids, counting both ends. CDR3 residues: CANSSGPREVFY.

This clonotype was observed a few times. The chain carries TRBV5-1 and TRBJ2-5; a possible D gene is TRBD2 (6 bases). Between the trimmed V and J ends, which lost 0 bases and 0 bases, there was a span of 9 bases. Per the germline V gene, CDR1 is SGHRS and CDR2 is YFSETQ. The CDR3 consists of 15 residues. The CDR3 is CASSLAASDQETQYF. As DNA, the CDR3 is TGCGCCAGCAGCTTGGCCGCTAGCGACCAAGAGACCCAGTACTTC.

This clonotype has more than one count but fewer than ten. The chain employs TRBV5-1 and TRBJ2-3; TRBD2 matches at 10 bases. Germline V gene lookup returns CDR1 SGHRS and CDR2 YFSETQ. J was trimmed by 2 bases and V by 1 base; bases with no gene match: 4. This CDR3 is built from 16 residues. CDR3 sequence reads: CASSLRGLAITDTQYF. The CDR3 DNA is TGCGCCAGCAGCTTGCGGGGACTAGCGATCACAGATACGCAGTATTTT.

Note on this clonotype: Since a much larger clone is just one base distant, this may be a read error. The CDR3 bases are TGCACCAGCAGCCAGCTGACAGAAACCTACGAGCAGTACTTC. Translated: CTSSQLTETYEQYF. The rearrangement links TRBV4-3 to TRBJ2-7, with D tentatively TRBD1 (5 bases). CDR3 size: 14 residues. Germline V gene data show CDR1 as LGHNA and CDR2 as YSLEER.

The V gene is TRBV28, the J gene TRBJ2-7; D is possibly TRBD1 or TRBD2 (5 bases each). Trimming left V 4 bases short and J 5 bases short, with 15 bases between. This CDR3 is built from 14 residues. Germline values: CDR1 MDHEN, CDR2 SYDVKM. CDR3 nucleotide sequence: TGTGCCAGCAGTTCAGAACGGGGCAGGGACGAGCAGTACTTC. It is translated as CASSSERGRDEQYF.

For this clonotype: A much larger clone lies a single base off, so this may be a read error. The CDR3 sequence is CASSHSAGQSLPYEQYF. The CDR3, as DNA: TGTGCCAGCAGCCACTCCGCGGGACAGTCTTTGCCCTACGAGCAGTACTTC. The chain employs TRBV7-8 and TRBJ2-7; TRBD1 is a possible D gene (7 bases). The CDR3 totals 17 residues. Trimming stripped 5 bases from V and 2 bases from J, with 22 bases between. Germline V gene data show CDR1 as SGHVS and CDR2 as FQNEAQ. Supplemented by reference TRBV7-8 and TRBJ2-7, the full variable domain reads GAGVSQSPRYKVAKRGQDVALRCDPISGHVSLFWYQQALGQGPEFLTYFQNEAQLDKSGLPSDRFFAERPEGSVSTLKIQRTQQEDSAVYLCASSHSAGQSLPYEQYFGPGTRLTVT.

Concerning this clonotype: This clone may be a read error of a much larger clone one base away. The J gene is TRBJ1-1, the V gene TRBV10-3; no reliable D call. V was trimmed by 2 bases and J by 1 base, leaving 5 bases between them. The V gene's germline CDR1 is ENHRY and CDR2 SYGVKD. This CDR3 is built from 13 residues. The CDR3 DNA reads TGTGCCATCAGTGAGAGACAGAACACTGAAGCTTTCTTT. Encoded protein: CAISERQNTEAFF.

This clonotype was seen at least ten times. The chain employs TRBV29-1 and TRBJ2-7, with 7 bases aligning to TRBD1. The ends lost 1 base at V and 2 bases at J; junction bases unmatched: 8. This CDR3 region has 15 residues. CDR1 SQVTM and CDR2 ANQGSEA come from the germline V gene. The CDR3 DNA reads TGCAGCGTTGAAGGGGGCGGACAGGACCCCTACGAGCAGTACTTC. It codes for CSVEGGGQDPYEQYF.

A word on this clonotype: The junction shows a germline mismatch at one end, possibly a read error. The V gene is TRBV4-1, the J gene TRBJ2-1; D remains ambiguous. This CDR3 contains 15 residues. Germline values: CDR1 MGHRA, CDR2 YSYEKL. CDR3 residues: CANSQAQCNYNEQFF. CDR3 bases: TGCGCCAACAGCCAAGCCCAGTGTAACTACAATGAGCAGTTCTTC.